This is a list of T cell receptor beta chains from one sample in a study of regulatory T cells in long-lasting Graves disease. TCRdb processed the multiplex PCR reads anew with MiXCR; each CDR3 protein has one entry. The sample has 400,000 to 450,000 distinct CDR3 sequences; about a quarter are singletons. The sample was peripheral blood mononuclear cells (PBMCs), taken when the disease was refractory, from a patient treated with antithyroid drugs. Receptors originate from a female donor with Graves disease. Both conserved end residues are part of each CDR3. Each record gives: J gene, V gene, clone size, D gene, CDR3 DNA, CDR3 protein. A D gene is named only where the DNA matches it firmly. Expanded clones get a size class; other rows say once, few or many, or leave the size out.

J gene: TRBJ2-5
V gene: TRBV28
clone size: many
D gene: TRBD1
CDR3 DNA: TGTGCCAGCAGTTACCTGGGGACAGGGGTAGGAGAGACCCAGTACTTC
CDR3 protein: CASSYLGTGVGETQYF

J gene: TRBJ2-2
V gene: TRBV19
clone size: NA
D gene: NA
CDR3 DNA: TGTGCCAGTAATGATAGGAGAAGGGTCAATTTGCAGTCTAGGAACACCGGGGAGCTGTTTTTT
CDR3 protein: CASNDRRRVNLQSRNTGELFF

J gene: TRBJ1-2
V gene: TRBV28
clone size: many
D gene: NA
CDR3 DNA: TGTGCCAGCAGTCCGCAGGGTGTGCGCGACTATGGCTACACCTTC
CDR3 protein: CASSPQGVRDYGYTF

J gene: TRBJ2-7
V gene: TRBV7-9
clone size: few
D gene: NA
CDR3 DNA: TGTGCCAGCAGCTCCGGGAGAGGGCCTCGCAGGGTACGGAGCTCCTACGAGCAGTACTTC
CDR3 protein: CASSSGRGPRRVRSSYEQYF

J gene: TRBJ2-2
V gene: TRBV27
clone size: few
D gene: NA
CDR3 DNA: TGTGCCAGCACGGACAAGAACACCGGGGAGCTGTTTTTT
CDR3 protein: CASTDKNTGELFF

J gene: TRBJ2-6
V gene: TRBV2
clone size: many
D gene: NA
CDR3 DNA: TGTGCCAGCAGTGCACCCACGTCAGGGGCCAACGTCCTGACTTTC
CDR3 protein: CASSAPTSGANVLTF

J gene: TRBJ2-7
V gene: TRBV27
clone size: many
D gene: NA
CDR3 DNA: TGTGCCAGCAGTTTAAGTATAAGGCACGAGCAGTACTTC
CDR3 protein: CASSLSIRHEQYF

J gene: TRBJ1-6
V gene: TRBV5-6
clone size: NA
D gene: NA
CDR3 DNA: TGTGCCAGCAGCTTTTCGGAGGAGGTACCCCTCCACTTT
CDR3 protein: CASSFSEEVPLHF

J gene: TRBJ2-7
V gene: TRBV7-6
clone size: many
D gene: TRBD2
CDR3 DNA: TGTGCCAGCAGCTCCCCTCAAGGGACTAGCGGGAGCAATACCTACGAGCAGTACTTC
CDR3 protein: CASSSPQGTSGSNTYEQYF

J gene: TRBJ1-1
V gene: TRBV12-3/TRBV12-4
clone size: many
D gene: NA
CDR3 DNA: TGTGCCAGCAGTTTAGGGCAGTCGCGGGATCCCACTGAAGCTTTCTTT
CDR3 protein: CASSLGQSRDPTEAFF

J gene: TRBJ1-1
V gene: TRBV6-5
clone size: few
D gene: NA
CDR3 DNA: TGTGCCAGCAGTTACTTGAGGATGACTGAAGCTTTCTTT
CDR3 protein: CASSYLRMTEAFF

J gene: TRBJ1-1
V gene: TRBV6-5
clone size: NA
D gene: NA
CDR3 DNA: TGTGCCAGCAGTTACAAGGGCGGGGGAAAGTTGGGTGCTTTCTTT
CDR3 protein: CASSYKGGGKLGAFF

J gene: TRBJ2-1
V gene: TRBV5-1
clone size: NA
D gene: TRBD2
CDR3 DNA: TGCGCCAGCAGCTTCGTACCGGGAGGCGCCGGGGAAAATGAGCAGTTCTTC
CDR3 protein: CASSFVPGGAGENEQFF

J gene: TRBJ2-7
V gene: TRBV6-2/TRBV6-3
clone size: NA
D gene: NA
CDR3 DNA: TGTGCCAGCAGTTACGCCGGGAAGCCCTACGAGCAGTACTTC
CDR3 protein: CASSYAGKPYEQYF

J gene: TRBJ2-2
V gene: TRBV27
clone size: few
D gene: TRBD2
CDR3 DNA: TGTGCCAGCATGGAGCTAGCGGGTTTACCGAACACCGGGGAGCTGTTTTTT
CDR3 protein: CASMELAGLPNTGELFF

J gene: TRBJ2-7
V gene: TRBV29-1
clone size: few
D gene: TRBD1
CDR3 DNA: TGCAGCGTTGAGACAGGGAGCAACACCTACGAGCAGTACTTC
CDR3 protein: CSVETGSNTYEQYF

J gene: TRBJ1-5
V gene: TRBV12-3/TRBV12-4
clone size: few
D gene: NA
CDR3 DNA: NA
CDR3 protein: CASSPTPSGDQPQHF

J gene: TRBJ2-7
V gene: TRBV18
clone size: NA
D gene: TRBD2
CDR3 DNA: TGTGCCAGCTCATCCACCGGGACTAGCGGGAGGGGAACCTTCTACGAGCAGTACTTC
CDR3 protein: CASSSTGTSGRGTFYEQYF

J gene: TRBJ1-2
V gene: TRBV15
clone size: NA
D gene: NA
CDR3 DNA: TGTGCCACCAGCAGCGGACAGCCACTAAAGGGCTACACCTTC
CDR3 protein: CATSSGQPLKGYTF

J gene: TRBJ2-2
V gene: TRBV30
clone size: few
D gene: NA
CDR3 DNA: TGTGCCTTCTATGCGCGTACGGGCACCGGGGAGCTGTTTTTT
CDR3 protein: CAFYARTGTGELFF

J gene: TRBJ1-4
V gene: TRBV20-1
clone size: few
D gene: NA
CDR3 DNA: TGCAGTGCTAGAGAGCCTCATCCCGGGACACAAGCAACTAATGAAAAACTGTTTTTT
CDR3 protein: CSAREPHPGTQATNEKLFF

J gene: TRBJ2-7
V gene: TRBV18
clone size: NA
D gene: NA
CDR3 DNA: TGTGCCAGCTCACTCTTCCGGACGGATTCCTACGAGCAGTACTTC
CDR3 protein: CASSLFRTDSYEQYF

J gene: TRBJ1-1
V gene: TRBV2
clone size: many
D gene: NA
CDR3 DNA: TGTGCCAGCAGGGGGGGGGGTGAAGCTTTCTTT
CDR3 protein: CASRGGGEAFF

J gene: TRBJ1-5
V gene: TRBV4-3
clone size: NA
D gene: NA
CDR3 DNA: TGCGCCAGCAGCCGGAACCGGTGGAATCAGCCCCAGCATTTT
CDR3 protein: CASSRNRWNQPQHF

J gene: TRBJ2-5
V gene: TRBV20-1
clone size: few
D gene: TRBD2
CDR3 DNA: TGCAGTGCTAGAGCGAGCGGGAGTGGAGAGACCCAGTACTTC
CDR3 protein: CSARASGSGETQYF

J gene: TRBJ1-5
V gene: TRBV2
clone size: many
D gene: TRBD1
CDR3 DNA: TGTGCCAGCGGATACAGGGGGCAAGAACAGCCCCAGCATTTT
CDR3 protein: CASGYRGQEQPQHF

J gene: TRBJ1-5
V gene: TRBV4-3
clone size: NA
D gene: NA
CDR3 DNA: TGCGCCAGCAGCCAAGGGAGGGGCGGCAATCAGCCCCAGCATTTT
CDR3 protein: CASSQGRGGNQPQHF